The 3 T cell receptor beta chains below were found in one sample sequenced in a study of TIL therapy for anti-PD-1-resistant metastatic lung cancer. The libraries were made with immunoSEQ v3. Only in-frame clones appear in the TCRdb table, and some are missing; sequencing was by immunoSEQ multiplex PCR. Of some 46,000 clones in the sample, around three quarters were seen once. Sample time point: pre-treatment sample, taken before nivolumab and TIL therapy. Material: blood, obtained at baseline. Source of these receptors: a man between 65 and 85 years old with non-small cell lung cancer.

The gene calls are TRBV2 and TRBJ2-1; a weak D match, TRBD1 (5 bases). The CDR3 sequence is 13 residues long. With 6 bases removed from V and 9 bases from J, the gap between germline ends came to 15 bases. Germline values: CDR1 SNHLY, CDR2 FYNNEI. CDR3 DNA sequence: TGTGCCAGCAGGCAAAGGGGTCTGGGTGAGCAGTTCTTC. Its translation is CASRQRGLGEQFF.

This chain connects TRBV28 to TRBJ1-4; 7 nucleotides agree with TRBD1. CDR1 and CDR2 (germline): MDHEN, SYDVKM. The CDR3 covers 14 residues. The V and J ends lost 5 bases and 4 bases, in that order; junction bases with no gene match: 4. The CDR3 loop is CASSMGQNNEKLFF. As DNA, the CDR3 is TGTGCCAGCAGTATGGGACAGAATAATGAAAAACTGTTTTTT. Together with reference TRBV28 and TRBJ1-4, the CDR3 gives the full variable domain: DVKVTQSSRYLVKRTGEKVFLECVQDMDHENMFWYRQDPGLGLRLIYFSYDVKMKEKGDIPEGYSVSREKKERFSLILESASTNQTSMYLCASSMGQNNEKLFFGSGTQLSVL.

Regarding this clone: The same CDR3 is also encoded by other DNA sequences in this sample. The chain uses TRBV7-2 and TRBJ2-7, with 8 bases aligning to TRBD1. The V segment lost 0 bases and the J segment 4 bases; nucleotides outside the gene matches: 5. Germline V gives CDR1 SGHTA, CDR2 FQGNSA. CDR3 length: 15 residues. CDR3 in amino acids: CASSLAGQGAYEQYF. The CDR3 bases are TGTGCCAGCAGCTTAGCGGGGCAGGGGGCTTACGAGCAGTACTTC.